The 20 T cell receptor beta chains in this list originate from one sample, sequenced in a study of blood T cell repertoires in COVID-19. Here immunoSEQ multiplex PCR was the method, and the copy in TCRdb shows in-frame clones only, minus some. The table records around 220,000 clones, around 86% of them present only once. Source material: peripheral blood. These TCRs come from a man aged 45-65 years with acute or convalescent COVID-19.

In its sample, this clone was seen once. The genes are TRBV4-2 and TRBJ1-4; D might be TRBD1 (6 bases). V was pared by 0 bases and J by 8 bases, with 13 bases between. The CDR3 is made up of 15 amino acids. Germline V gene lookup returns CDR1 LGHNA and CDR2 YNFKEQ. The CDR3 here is CASSQDRGLREKLFF. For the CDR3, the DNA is TGTGCCAGCAGCCAAGACAGGGGTTTACGCGAAAAACTGTTTTTT.

The CDR3 loop reads CASRTGTGNGYTF. In DNA form, the CDR3 reads TGTGCCAGCAGGACCGGGACAGGGAACGGCTACACCTTC. The V call is TRBV6-5, the J call TRBJ1-2; 9 nucleotides align to TRBD1. V lost 6 bases and J lost 8; bases outside the gene matches: 7. Germline values: CDR1 MNHEY, CDR2 SVGAGI. This CDR3 is built from 13 residues.

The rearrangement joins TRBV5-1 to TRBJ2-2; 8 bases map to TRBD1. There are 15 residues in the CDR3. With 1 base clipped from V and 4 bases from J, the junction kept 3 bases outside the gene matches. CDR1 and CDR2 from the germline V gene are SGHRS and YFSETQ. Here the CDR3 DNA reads TGCGCCAGCAGCTTGTGGCAGGGGGCCACCGGGGAGCTGTTTTTT. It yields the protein CASSLWQGATGELFF.

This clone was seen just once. The CDR3 DNA sequence: TGTGCCAGCTCACCCCGACAGCAAAATCAGCCCCAGCATTTT. Amino acid sequence: CASSPRQQNQPQHF. This rearrangement joins TRBV18 to TRBJ1-5, with D perhaps matching TRBD1 (5 bases). The CDR3 has 14 amino acids. V lost 3 bases and J lost 4, with 10 bases in between. Germline CDR1 and CDR2: KGHSH and LQKENI. The complete variable domain, with remaining parts taken from reference TRBV18 and TRBJ1-5, reads NAGVMQNPRHLVRRRGQEARLRCSPMKGHSHVYWYRQLPEEGLKFMVYLQKENIIDESGMPKERFSAEFPKEGPSILRIQQVVRGDSAAYFCASSPRQQNQPQHFGDGTRLSIL.

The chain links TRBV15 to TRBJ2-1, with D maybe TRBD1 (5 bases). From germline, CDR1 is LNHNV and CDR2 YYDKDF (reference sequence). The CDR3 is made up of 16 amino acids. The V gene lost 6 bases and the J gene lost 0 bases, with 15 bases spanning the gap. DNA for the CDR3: TGTGCCACCAGTAGCAGGGCTCCTAGCTCCTACAATGAGCAGTTCTTC. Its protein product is CATSSRAPSSYNEQFF.

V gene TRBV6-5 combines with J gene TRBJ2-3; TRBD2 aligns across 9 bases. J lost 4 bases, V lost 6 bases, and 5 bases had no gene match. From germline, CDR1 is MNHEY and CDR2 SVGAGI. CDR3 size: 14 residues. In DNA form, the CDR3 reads TGTGCCAGCAGGAGACTAGCGGTCGCAGATACGCAGTATTTT. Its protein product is CASRRLAVADTQYF.

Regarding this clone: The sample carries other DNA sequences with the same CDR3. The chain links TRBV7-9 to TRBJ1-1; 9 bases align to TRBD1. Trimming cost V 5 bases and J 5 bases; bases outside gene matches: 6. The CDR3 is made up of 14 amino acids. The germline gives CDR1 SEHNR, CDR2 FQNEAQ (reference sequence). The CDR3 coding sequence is TGTGCCAGCAGCCTTCCGGGACAGGGAACTGAAGCTTTCTTT. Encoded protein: CASSLPGQGTEAFF.

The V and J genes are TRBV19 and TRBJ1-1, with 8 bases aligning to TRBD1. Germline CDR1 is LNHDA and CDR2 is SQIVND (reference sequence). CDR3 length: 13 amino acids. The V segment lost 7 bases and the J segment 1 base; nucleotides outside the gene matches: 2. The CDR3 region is CASNDRGNTEAFF. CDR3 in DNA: TGTGCCAGTAACGACAGGGGGAACACTGAAGCTTTCTTT.

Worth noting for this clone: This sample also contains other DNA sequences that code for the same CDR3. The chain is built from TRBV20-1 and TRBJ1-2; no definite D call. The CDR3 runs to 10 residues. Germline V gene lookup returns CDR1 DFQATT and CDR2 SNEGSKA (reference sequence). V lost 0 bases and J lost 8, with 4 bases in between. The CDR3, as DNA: TGCAGTGCTAGAGATCTCGGCTACACCTTC. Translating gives CSARDLGYTF.

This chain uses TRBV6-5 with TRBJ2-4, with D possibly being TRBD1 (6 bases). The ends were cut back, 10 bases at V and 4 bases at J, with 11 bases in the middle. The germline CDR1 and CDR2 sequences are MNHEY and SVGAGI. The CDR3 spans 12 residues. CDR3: CATGQGKNIQYF. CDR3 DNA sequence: TGTGCCACCGGGCAGGGGAAAAACATTCAGTACTTC.

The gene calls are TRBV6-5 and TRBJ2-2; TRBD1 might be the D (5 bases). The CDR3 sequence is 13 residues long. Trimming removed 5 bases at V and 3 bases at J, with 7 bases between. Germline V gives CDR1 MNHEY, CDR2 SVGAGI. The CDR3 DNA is TGTGCCAGCAGTAAGGGGTACACCGGGGAGCTGTTTTTT. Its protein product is CASSKGYTGELFF.

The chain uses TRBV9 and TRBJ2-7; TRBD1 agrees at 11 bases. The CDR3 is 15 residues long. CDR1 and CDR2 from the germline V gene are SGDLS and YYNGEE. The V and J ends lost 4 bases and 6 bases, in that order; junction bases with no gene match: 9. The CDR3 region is CASSLRTGGGGEQYF. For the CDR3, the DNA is TGTGCCAGCAGCCTCCGGACAGGGGGCGGAGGCGAGCAGTACTTC.

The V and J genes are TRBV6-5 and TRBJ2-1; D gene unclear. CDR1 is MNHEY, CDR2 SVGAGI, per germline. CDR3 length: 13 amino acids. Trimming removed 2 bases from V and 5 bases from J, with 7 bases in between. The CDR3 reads CASSYSPNNEQFF. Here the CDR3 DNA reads TGTGCCAGCAGTTACAGCCCGAACAATGAGCAGTTCTTC.

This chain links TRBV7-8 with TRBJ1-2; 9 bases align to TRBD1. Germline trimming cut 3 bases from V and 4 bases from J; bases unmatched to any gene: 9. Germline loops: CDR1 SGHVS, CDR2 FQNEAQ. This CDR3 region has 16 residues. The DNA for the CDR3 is TGTGCCAGCAGCTTTCTTGCCGGGACAGGGAGCTATGGCTACACCTTC. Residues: CASSFLAGTGSYGYTF.

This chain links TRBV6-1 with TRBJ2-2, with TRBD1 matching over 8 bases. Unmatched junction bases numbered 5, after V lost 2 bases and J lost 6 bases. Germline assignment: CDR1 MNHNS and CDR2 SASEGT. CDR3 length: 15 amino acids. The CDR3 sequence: CASSEQGAPAGELFF. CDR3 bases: TGTGCCAGCAGTGAACAGGGGGCACCAGCCGGGGAGCTGTTTTTT.

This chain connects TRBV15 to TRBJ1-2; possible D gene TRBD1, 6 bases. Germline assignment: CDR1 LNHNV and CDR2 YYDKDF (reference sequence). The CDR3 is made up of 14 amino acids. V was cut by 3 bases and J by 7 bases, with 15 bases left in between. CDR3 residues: CATSSWGREGGYTF. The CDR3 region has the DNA TGTGCCACCAGCAGCTGGGGGCGGGAGGGTGGCTACACCTTC.

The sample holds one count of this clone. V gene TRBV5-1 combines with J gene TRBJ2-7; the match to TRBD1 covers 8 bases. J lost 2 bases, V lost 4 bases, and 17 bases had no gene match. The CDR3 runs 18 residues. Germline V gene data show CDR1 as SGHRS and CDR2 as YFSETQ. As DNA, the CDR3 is TGCGCCAGCAGCCAAGCTTGGGTCCCGGGACAGGCAACCTACGAGCAGTACTTC. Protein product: CASSQAWVPGQATYEQYF.

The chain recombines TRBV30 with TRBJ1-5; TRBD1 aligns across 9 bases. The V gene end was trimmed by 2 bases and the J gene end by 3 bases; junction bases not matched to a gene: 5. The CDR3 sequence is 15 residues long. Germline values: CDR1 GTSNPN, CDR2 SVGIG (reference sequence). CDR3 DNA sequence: TGTGCCTGGAGTCCAGGGACAGGGCACAATCAGCCCCAGCATTTT. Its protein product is CAWSPGTGHNQPQHF.

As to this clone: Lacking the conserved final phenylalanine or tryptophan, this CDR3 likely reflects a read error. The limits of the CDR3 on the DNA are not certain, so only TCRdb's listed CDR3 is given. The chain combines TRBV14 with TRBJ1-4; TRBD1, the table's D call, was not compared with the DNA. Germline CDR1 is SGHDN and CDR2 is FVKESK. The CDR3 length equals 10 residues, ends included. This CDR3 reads CASTPPRALG.

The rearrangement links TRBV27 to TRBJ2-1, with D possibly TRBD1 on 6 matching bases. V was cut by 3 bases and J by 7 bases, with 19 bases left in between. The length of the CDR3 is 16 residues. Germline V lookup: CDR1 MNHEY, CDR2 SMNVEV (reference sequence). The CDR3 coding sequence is TGTGCCAGCAGTTTTCAGCGTGGGGGAAGGGGGAATGAGCAGTTCTTC. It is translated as CASSFQRGGRGNEQFF.